Each of the 25 T cell receptor beta chains below was sequenced from the same sample in a study of blood T cell repertoires in COVID-19. Profiling relied on immunoSEQ multiplex PCR, and the TCRdb table lists in-frame clones only, not all of them. The profile shows approximately 200,000 clones, more than 80% of them singletons. Sequencing was performed on PBMCs or T cells enriched from blood (not recorded which). The receptor source for this set is a man aged 60-69 years who had recovered from COVID-19.

The gene calls are TRBV6-5 and TRBJ2-5; 7 nucleotides match TRBD1. V trimming: 6 bases; J trimming: 6 bases; junction bases outside the gene matches: 7. The CDR3 is 13 residues long. Germline V CDR1 and CDR2: MNHEY, SVGAGI. In DNA, the CDR3 is TGTGCCAGCAGCCCGACAGGGCGGAAGACCCAGTACTTC. It yields the protein CASSPTGRKTQYF.

CDR3 DNA sequence: TGTGCCAGCAGCTCCCTAGCGGGCTCCTACAATGAGCAGTTCTTC. Residues: CASSSLAGSYNEQFF. The gene calls are TRBV7-8 and TRBJ2-1; TRBD2 aligns across 8 bases. Per germline, CDR1 SGHVS and CDR2 FQNEAQ. Trimming removed 4 bases from V and 0 bases from J; junction bases left unmatched: 2. The CDR3 spans 15 residues.

A few counts support this clone. The chain has TRBV5-1 and TRBJ1-3, with no clear D. Deletions cut 4 bases from V and 0 bases from J, with 14 bases between. The length of the CDR3 is 16 residues. Per germline, CDR1 SGHRS and CDR2 YFSETQ. For the CDR3, the DNA is TGCGCCAGCAGCGGGGAGGGTAGTACCTCTGGAAACACCATATATTTT. It encodes CASSGEGSTSGNTIYF.

The table lists this clone with a count of one. V is TRBV5-1 and J is TRBJ2-1, with 7 bases identical to TRBD2. The CDR3 extends over 13 amino acids. The germline V gene has CDR1 SGHRS and CDR2 YFSETQ. J lost 7 bases, V lost 8 bases, and 9 bases had no gene match. The chain's CDR3 is CASTTWGGNEQFF. CDR3 nucleotides: TGCGCCAGTACGACATGGGGGGGAAATGAGCAGTTCTTC.

The rearrangement uses TRBV4-3 and TRBJ1-5; D ambiguous. Germline V gene lookup returns CDR1 LGHNA and CDR2 YSLEER. V was clipped by 3 bases and J by 4 bases, with 7 bases between them. The CDR3 runs 13 residues. CDR3 bases: TGCGCCAGCAGCCAGGACTTAAATCAGCCCCAGCATTTT. Translating it yields CASSQDLNQPQHF.

This chain connects TRBV11-3 to TRBJ2-1; 7 bases are shared with TRBD1. V lost 1 base, J lost 2 bases, and 5 bases stayed unmatched. Germline CDR1 reads SGHNT; CDR2 reads YENEEA. The CDR3 is 16 residues long. CDR3: CASSLGSGQPYNEQFF. CDR3 in DNA: TGTGCCAGCAGCTTAGGGTCGGGACAGCCCTACAATGAGCAGTTCTTC. Full variable domain (remainder filled in from reference TRBV11-3 and TRBJ2-1): EAGVVQSPRYKIIEKKQPVAFWCNPISGHNTLYWYLQNLGQGPELLIRYENEEAVDDSQLPKDRFSAERLKGVDSTLKIQPAELGDSAVYLCASSLGSGQPYNEQFFGPGTRLTVL.

The chain recombines TRBV18 with TRBJ1-1; D ambiguous. V was shortened by 2 bases and J by 1 base, with 11 bases between the two germline ends. Germline values: CDR1 KGHSH, CDR2 LQKENI. The CDR3 sequence is 15 residues long. The CDR3 region is CASSPGSPANTEAFF. For the CDR3, the DNA is TGTGCCAGCTCACCAGGTAGCCCCGCGAACACTGAAGCTTTCTTT.

The chain uses TRBV5-8 and TRBJ2-3; D not certain. V was clipped by 2 bases and J by 3 bases, with 10 bases between them. The germline V gene has CDR1 SGHTS and CDR2 YDEGEE. The CDR3 runs to 14 residues. The CDR3: CASSFGLRTDTQYF. Written as DNA, the CDR3 is TGTGCCAGCAGCTTCGGTTTACGAACAGATACGCAGTATTTT.

The chain employs TRBV2 and TRBJ2-1; perhaps TRBD2 as D (7 bases). V was shortened by 3 bases and J by 6 bases, with 15 bases between the two germline ends. Per germline, CDR1 SNHLY and CDR2 FYNNEI. This CDR3 has 15 residues. DNA of the CDR3: TGTGCCAGCAGTGATATTCGGGGGGCCTTCAATGAGCAGTTCTTC. As protein: CASSDIRGAFNEQFF.

The chain uses TRBV7-8 and TRBJ2-1; 11 positions agree with TRBD2. J was trimmed by 8 bases and V by 2 bases; bases with no gene match: 11. The germline V gene encodes CDR1 SGHVS and CDR2 FQNEAQ. The CDR3 runs 17 residues. CDR3 sequence (DNA): TGTGCCAGCAGCTTACGGGCTAGCGGGGGGTTCTTTCATGAGCAGTTCTTC. Protein sequence: CASSLRASGGFFHEQFF.

The genes are TRBV29-1 and TRBJ2-2; TRBD1 matches 10 bases. Per the germline V gene, CDR1 is SQVTM and CDR2 is ANQGSEA. The CDR3 covers 15 residues. J was trimmed by 7 bases and V by 5 bases; bases with no gene match: 10. CDR3 bases: TGCAGCGTTTTAACCGGGACAGGGGTCAGCGGGGAGCTGTTTTTT. Its translation: CSVLTGTGVSGELFF.

The CDR3 spells CASSTRTGSQPQHF. CDR3 coding DNA: TGTGCCAGCAGTACCCGGACAGGGAGTCAGCCCCAGCATTTT. The chain combines TRBV28 with TRBJ1-5; 8 bases match TRBD1. The germline gives CDR1 MDHEN, CDR2 SYDVKM. The CDR3 extends over 14 amino acids. Trimming at V came to 5 bases and at J to 6 bases, leaving 6 bases not matched to a gene.

The chain couples TRBV29-1 to TRBJ1-1; possible D gene TRBD1, 5 bases. CDR1 and CDR2 (germline): SQVTM, ANQGSEA. V was pared by 1 base and J by 5 bases, with 11 bases between. The CDR3 length is 13 residues. The CDR3 protein is CSVEGGTRTEAFF. CDR3 coding DNA: TGCAGCGTTGAAGGAGGGACTAGGACTGAAGCTTTCTTT.

CDR3 sequence (DNA): TGTGCCAGCCAGACAGGGATTGCCTATGGCTACACCTTC. This translates into CASQTGIAYGYTF. The V call is TRBV2, the J call TRBJ1-2, with 7 bases that match TRBD1. The J segment lost 4 bases and the V segment lost 8 bases, leaving 7 bases of the junction unmatched. The CDR3 is 13 amino acids. The germline V gene encodes CDR1 SNHLY and CDR2 FYNNEI.

The chain is built from TRBV10-1 and TRBJ2-1; no firm D call. CDR3 length: 12 residues. V lost 3 bases to trimming and J lost 4 bases, with 4 bases between them. CDR1 and CDR2 (germline): WNHNN, SYGVQD (reference sequence). The CDR3 DNA sequence: TGCGCCAGCAGTGAATCATACAATGAGCAGTTCTTC. Protein product: CASSESYNEQFF.

For the CDR3, the DNA is TGTGCCAGCAGTCCTCGCAATCAGCCCCAGCATTTT. It translates to CASSPRNQPQHF. The chain recombines TRBV6-5 with TRBJ1-5; D is ambiguous. V was cut by 5 bases and J by 2 bases, with 4 bases left in between. The CDR3 covers 12 residues. The germline V gene has CDR1 MNHEY and CDR2 SVGAGI.

There are a few counts of this clone. CDR3 protein: CASSIVSYQPQHF. CDR3 nucleotide sequence: TGTGCCAGTAGTATCGTCAGTTATCAGCCCCAGCATTTT. The chain joins TRBV19 to TRBJ1-5; D gene ambiguous. Germline values: CDR1 LNHDA, CDR2 SQIVND (reference sequence). V was shortened by 3 bases and J by 5 bases, with 8 bases between the two germline ends. This CDR3 has 13 residues.

This chain links TRBV4-3 with TRBJ1-2; 11 bases align to TRBD1. Germline lookup yields CDR1 LGHNA and CDR2 YSLEER. This CDR3 region has 14 residues. Unmatched junction bases numbered 3, after V lost 3 bases and J lost 6 bases. CDR3 nucleotides: TGCGCCAGCAGCCAGTTGGGACAGGGGGATGGCTACACCTTC. This gives the protein CASSQLGQGDGYTF.

The chain links TRBV18 to TRBJ2-3; the D is unclear. The CDR3 extends over 15 amino acids. Germline V CDR1 and CDR2: KGHSH, LQKENI. V was trimmed by 3 bases and J by 0 bases, leaving 10 bases between them. CDR3 in amino acids: CASSPITESTDTQYF. In nucleotides, the CDR3 is TGTGCCAGCTCACCGATAACAGAAAGCACAGATACGCAGTATTTT.

This clone was counted between two and nine times. This chain uses TRBV4-3 with TRBJ2-5, with 8 bases lining up with TRBD1. J was trimmed by 5 bases and V by 4 bases; bases with no gene match: 9. The CDR3 contains 15 residues. CDR1 is LGHNA and CDR2 is YSLEER in the germline V gene. The CDR3 reads CASSRTLDRAETQYF. CDR3 in DNA: TGCGCCAGCAGCCGCACACTGGACAGGGCGGAGACCCAGTACTTC.

The chain joins TRBV5-4 to TRBJ2-5, with TRBD1 as a possible D gene (5 bases). CDR1 is SGHNT, CDR2 YYREEE, per germline (reference sequence). The germline V and J ends were trimmed by 0 bases and 5 bases, with 11 bases remaining between them. CDR3 size: 14 residues. The CDR3 region is CASSLEARVETQYF. The CDR3, as DNA: TGTGCCAGCAGCTTGGAGGCCAGGGTGGAGACCCAGTACTTC.

The table lists this clone with a count of one. The chain has TRBV30 and TRBJ2-5; no clear D gene. Germline V CDR1 and CDR2: GTSNPN, SVGIG (reference sequence). The CDR3 consists of 12 residues. The ends were cut back, 2 bases at V and 10 bases at J, with 14 bases in the middle. The CDR3 DNA reads as TGTGCCTGGAGTTGGCTGGCCTCCGACCAGTACTTC. Encoded protein: CAWSWLASDQYF.

The chain links TRBV4-2 to TRBJ1-2, with TRBD1 identical over 7 bases. Trimming took 1 base from V and 8 from J; bases not matched to a gene: 7. Germline V gene sequence: CDR1 LGHNA, CDR2 YNFKEQ. The CDR3 contains 14 residues. For the CDR3, the DNA is TGTGCCAGCAGCCAAGTCGGGACAGATGGAGGCTACACCTTC. This translates into CASSQVGTDGGYTF.

This chain links TRBV18 with TRBJ2-5, with TRBD2 matching 8 bases. The CDR3 extends over 14 amino acids. The trim removed 6 bases at V and 4 bases at J, leaving 7 bases unmatched. CDR1 and CDR2 from the germline V gene are KGHSH and LQKENI. This chain's CDR3 is CASSSTREGETQYF. As DNA, the CDR3 is TGTGCCAGCTCTTCGACTCGGGAGGGAGAGACCCAGTACTTC.

The sample holds one count of this clone. The chain employs TRBV18 and TRBJ2-1; TRBD2 matches 10 bases. V was pared by 3 bases and J by 4 bases, with 6 bases of the junction left unmatched. This CDR3 has 16 amino acids. Germline CDR1 is KGHSH and CDR2 is LQKENI. This CDR3 is CASSPSQRGGYNEQFF. The CDR3 nucleotides are TGTGCCAGCTCACCCTCCCAGCGGGGGGGATACAATGAGCAGTTCTTC.